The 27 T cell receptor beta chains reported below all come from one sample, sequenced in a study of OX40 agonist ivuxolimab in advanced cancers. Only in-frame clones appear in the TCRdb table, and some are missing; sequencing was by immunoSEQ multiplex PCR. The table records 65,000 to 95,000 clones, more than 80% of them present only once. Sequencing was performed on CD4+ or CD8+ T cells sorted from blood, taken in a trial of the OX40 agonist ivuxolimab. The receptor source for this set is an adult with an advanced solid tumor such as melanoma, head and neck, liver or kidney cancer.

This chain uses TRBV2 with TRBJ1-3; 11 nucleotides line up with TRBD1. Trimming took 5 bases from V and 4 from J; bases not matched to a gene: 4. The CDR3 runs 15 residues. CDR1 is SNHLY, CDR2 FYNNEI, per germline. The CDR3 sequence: CASSFGQGAGNTIYF. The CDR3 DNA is TGTGCCAGCAGTTTCGGACAGGGGGCAGGAAACACCATATATTTT.

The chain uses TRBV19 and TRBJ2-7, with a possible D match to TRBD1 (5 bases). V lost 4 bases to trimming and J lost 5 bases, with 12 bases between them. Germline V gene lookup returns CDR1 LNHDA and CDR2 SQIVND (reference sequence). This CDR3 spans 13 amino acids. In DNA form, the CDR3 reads TGTGCCAGTAGTACCAACACAGGCCACGAGCAGTACTTC. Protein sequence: CASSTNTGHEQYF.

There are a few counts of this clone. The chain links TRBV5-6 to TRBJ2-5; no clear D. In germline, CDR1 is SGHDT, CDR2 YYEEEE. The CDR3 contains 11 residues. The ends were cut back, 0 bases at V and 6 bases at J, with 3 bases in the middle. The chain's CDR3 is CASSLEKTQYF. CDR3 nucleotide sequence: TGTGCCAGCAGCTTGGAAAAGACCCAGTACTTC.

CDR3 loop: CASSITGVGEAFF. The CDR3 DNA reads as TGTGCCAGCAGTATTACAGGGGTGGGTGAAGCTTTCTTT. The rearrangement links TRBV2 to TRBJ1-1, with 7 nucleotides matching TRBD1. The CDR3 runs 13 residues. The J segment lost 7 bases and the V segment lost 5 bases, leaving 7 bases of the junction unmatched. CDR1 is SNHLY and CDR2 is FYNNEI in the germline V gene. Using reference TRBV2 and TRBJ1-1 for the parts outside the CDR3, the full variable domain is EPEVTQTPSHQVTQMGQEVILRCVPISNHLYFYWYRQILGQKVEFLVSFYNNEISEKSEIFDDQFSVERPDGSNFTLKIRSTKLEDSAMYFCASSITGVGEAFFGQGTRLTVV.

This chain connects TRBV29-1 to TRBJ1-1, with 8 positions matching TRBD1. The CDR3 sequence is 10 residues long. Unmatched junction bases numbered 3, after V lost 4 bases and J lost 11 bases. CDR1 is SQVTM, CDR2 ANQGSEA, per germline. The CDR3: CSVADRDAFF. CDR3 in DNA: TGCAGCGTTGCGGACAGGGACGCTTTCTTT.

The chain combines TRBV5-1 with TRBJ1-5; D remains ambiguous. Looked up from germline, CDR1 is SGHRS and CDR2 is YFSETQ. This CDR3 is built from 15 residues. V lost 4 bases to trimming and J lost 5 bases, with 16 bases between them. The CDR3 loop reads CASSVGIGSDQPQHF. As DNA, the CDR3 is TGCGCCAGCAGCGTAGGTATAGGGTCCGATCAGCCCCAGCATTTT.

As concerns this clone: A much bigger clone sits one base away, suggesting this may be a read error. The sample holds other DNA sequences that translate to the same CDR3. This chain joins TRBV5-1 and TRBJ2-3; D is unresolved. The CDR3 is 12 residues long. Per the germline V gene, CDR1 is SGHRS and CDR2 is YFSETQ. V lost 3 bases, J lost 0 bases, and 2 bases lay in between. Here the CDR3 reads CASSSSTDTQYF. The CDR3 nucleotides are TGCGCCAGCAGCTCCAGCACAGATACGCAGTATTTT.

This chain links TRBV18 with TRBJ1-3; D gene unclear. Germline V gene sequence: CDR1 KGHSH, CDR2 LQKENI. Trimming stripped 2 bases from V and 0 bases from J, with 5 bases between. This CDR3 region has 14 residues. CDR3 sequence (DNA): TGTGCCAGCTCACCAGGGGTCTCTGGAAACACCATATATTTT. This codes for CASSPGVSGNTIYF.

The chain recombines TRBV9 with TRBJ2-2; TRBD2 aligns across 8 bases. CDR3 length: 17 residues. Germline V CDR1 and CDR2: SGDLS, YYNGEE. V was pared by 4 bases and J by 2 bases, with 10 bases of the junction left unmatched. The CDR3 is CASSPQLTSVNTGELFF. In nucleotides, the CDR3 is TGTGCCAGCAGCCCCCAGTTGACTAGCGTTAACACCGGGGAGCTGTTTTTT.

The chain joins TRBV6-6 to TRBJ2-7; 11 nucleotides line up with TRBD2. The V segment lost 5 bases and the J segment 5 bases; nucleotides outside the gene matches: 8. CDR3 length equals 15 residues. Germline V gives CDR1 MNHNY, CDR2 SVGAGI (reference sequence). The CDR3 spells CASSDPGLAVHEQYF. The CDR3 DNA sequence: TGTGCCAGCAGTGATCCGGGACTAGCGGTCCACGAGCAGTACTTC.

Written as DNA, the CDR3 is TGTGCCAGCAGCCCCCCTGGGGCCAACGTCCTGACTTTC. Encoded protein: CASSPPGANVLTF. The V gene is TRBV7-9, the J gene TRBJ2-6, with no clear D. V gave up 5 bases and J gave up 2 bases, with 4 bases separating them. Germline CDR1 and CDR2: SEHNR and FQNEAQ (reference sequence). The CDR3 is 13 amino acids.

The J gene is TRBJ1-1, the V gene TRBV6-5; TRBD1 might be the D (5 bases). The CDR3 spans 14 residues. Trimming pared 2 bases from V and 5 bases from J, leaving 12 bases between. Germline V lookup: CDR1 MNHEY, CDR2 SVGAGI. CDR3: CASSYRGRVTEAFF. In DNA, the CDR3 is TGTGCCAGCAGTTACAGGGGCAGGGTAACTGAAGCTTTCTTT.

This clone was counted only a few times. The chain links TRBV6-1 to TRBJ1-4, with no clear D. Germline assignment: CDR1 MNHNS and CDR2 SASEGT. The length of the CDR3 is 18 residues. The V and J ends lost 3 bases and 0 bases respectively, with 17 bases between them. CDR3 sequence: CASSDDPMRLATNEKLFF. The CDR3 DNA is TGTGCCAGCAGTGACGACCCTATGAGACTTGCAACTAATGAAAAACTGTTTTTT.

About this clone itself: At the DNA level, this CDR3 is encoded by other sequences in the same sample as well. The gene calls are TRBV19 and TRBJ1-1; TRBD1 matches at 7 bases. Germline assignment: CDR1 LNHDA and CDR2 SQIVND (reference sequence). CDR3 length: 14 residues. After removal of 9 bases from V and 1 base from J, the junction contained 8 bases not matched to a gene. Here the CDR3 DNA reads TGTGCCAGCCGCCGACAGGGAAGGAACACTGAAGCTTTCTTT. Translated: CASRRQGRNTEAFF.

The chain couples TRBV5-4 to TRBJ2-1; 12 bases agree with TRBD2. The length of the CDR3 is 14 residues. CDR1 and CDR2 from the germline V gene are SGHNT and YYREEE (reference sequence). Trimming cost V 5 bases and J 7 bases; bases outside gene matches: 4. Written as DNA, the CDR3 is TGTGCCAGCAGTCTAGCGGGAGGGAGGAATGAGCAGTTCTTC. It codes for CASSLAGGRNEQFF.

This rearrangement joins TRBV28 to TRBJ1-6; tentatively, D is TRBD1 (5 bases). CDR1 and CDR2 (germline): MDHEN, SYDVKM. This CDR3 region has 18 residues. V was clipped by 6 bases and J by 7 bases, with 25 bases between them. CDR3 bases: TGTGCCAGCAGCCCCCGGGAGCCCCAAACTAAGGGGAATTCACCCCTCCACTTT. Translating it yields CASSPREPQTKGNSPLHF.

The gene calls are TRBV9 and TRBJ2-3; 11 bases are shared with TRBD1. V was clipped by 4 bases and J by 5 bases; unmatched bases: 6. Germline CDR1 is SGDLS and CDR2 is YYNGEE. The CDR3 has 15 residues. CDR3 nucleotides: TGTGCCAGCAGCCGGACAGGGGGCTGGAAAGATACGCAGTATTTT. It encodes CASSRTGGWKDTQYF.

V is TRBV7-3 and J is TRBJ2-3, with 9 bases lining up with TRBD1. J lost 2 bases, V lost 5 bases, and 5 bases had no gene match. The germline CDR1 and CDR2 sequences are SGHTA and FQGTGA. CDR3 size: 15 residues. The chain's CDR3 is CASSLGTGSTDTQYF. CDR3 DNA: TGTGCCAGCAGCCTTGGGACAGGGTCCACAGATACGCAGTATTTT.

Written as DNA, the CDR3 is TGTGCCAGCAGCGGCACGGGGACTAGCTGGGAGACCCAGTACTTC. Amino acids: CASSGTGTSWETQYF. The J gene is TRBJ2-5, the V gene TRBV9; TRBD2 aligns across 9 bases. Trimming at V came to 3 bases and at J to 5 bases, leaving 8 bases not matched to a gene. This CDR3 has 15 amino acids. From germline, CDR1 is SGDLS and CDR2 YYNGEE.

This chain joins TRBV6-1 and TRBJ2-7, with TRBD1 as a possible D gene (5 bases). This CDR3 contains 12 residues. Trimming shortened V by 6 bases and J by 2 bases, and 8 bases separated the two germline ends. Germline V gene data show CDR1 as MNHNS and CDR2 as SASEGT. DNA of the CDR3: TGTGCCAGCAGACCAGGGACCTACGAGCAGTACTTC. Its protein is CASRPGTYEQYF.

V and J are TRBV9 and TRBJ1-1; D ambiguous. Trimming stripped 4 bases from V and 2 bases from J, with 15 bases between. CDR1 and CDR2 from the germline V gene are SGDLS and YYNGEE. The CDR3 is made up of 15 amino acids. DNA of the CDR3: TGTGCCAGCAGCCCGACACCGATGTTTAACACTGAAGCTTTCTTT. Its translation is CASSPTPMFNTEAFF.

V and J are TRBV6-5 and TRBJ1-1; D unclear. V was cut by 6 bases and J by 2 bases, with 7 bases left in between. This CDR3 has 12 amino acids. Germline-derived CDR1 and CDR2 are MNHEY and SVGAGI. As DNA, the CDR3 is TGTGCCAGCAGGGAGCCTAACACTGAAGCTTTCTTT. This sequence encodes CASREPNTEAFF.

CDR3 sequence reads: CSVGTSGRVGTGELFF. CDR3 DNA sequence: TGCAGCGTCGGGACTAGCGGGAGGGTGGGCACCGGGGAGCTGTTTTTT. This chain links TRBV29-1 with TRBJ2-2, with TRBD2 identical over 16 bases. CDR3 length: 16 amino acids. Germline V gene sequence: CDR1 SQVTM, CDR2 ANQGSEA. The trim removed 6 bases at V and 4 bases at J, leaving 5 bases unmatched.

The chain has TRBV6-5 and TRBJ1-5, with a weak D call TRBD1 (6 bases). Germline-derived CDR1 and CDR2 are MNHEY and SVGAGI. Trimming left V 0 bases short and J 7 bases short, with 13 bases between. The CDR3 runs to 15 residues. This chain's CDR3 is CASSYSMGAGQPQHF. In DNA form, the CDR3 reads TGTGCCAGCAGTTACTCGATGGGGGCAGGACAGCCCCAGCATTTT.

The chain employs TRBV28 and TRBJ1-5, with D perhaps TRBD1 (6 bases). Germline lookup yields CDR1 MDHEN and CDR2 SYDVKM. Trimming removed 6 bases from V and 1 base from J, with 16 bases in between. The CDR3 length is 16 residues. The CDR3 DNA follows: TGTGCCAGCAGAAGTGGGGGCGCGGAAAGCAATCAGCCCCAGCATTTT. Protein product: CASRSGGAESNQPQHF.

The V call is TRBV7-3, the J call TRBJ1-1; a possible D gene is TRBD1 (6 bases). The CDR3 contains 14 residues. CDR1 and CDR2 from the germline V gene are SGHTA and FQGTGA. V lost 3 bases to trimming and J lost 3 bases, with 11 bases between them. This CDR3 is CASSLQGRDTEAFF. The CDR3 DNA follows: TGTGCCAGCAGCTTGCAGGGGCGCGACACTGAAGCTTTCTTT.

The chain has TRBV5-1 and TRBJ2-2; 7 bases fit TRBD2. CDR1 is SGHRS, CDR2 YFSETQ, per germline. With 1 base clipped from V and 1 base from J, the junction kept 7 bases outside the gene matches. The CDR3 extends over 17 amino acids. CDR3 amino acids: CASSLNGRGGNTGELFF. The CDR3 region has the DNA TGCGCCAGCAGCTTGAATGGGCGCGGGGGGAACACCGGGGAGCTGTTTTTT.